The present entry profiles one T cell receptor beta chain with its context. The sample is drawn from a study of blood T cell repertoires in COVID-19. TCRdb's table, derived via immunoSEQ multiplex PCR, lists solely in-frame clones and lacks some. The profile covers around 100,000 clones, with 85% appearing a single time and roughly 13% taken by the ten largest. CDR1 is SGHTA and CDR2 is FQGNSA in the germline V gene. The germline V and J ends were trimmed by 2 bases and 4 bases, with 19 bases remaining between them. The CDR3 spans 17 residues. The TCR was taken from a human donor in a cohort sampled during active COVID-19. This chain connects TRBV7-2 to TRBJ2-3; TRBD2 might be the D (7 bases). The specimen was peripheral blood. The CDR3 DNA sequence: TGTGCCAGCAGCTTAAATGCGGGGGCCGTTGGGGCAGATACGCAGTATTTT. Its protein product is CASSLNAGAVGADTQYF.